A selection of T cell receptor beta chains follows, all from one sample in a study of blood T cell repertoires in COVID-19. The protocol was immunoSEQ multiplex PCR, while the TCRdb copy is restricted to in-frame clones and leaves out a portion. The table has about 58,000 clones, over 65% seen once; the top ten hold roughly 5%. Input material: peripheral blood. Receptors were obtained from a man in his forties with active COVID-19. Each CDR3 is given with its conserved first and last residue. The D gene is left open where the match is weak. Some rows have no size entry. The others give once, few or many, or a class for an expanded clone.

D gene	V gene	clone size	J gene	CDR3 protein	CDR3 DNA
NA	TRBV28	NA	TRBJ1-1	CASSFSGVAEAFF	TGTGCCAGCAGTTTCTCAGGGGTCGCTGAAGCTTTCTTT
TRBD2	TRBV4-1	NA	TRBJ2-7	CASSQGVGGGGISYEQYF	TGCGCCAGCAGCCAAGGAGTCGGTGGCGGGGGGATCTCCTACGAGCAGTACTTC
TRBD1	TRBV5-1	NA	TRBJ2-5	CASSLGQGESLVETQYF	TGCGCCAGCAGCTTGGGGCAGGGGGAGAGCCTCGTGGAGACCCAGTACTTC
NA	TRBV21-1	NA	TRBJ2-7	CASSKVGPAGAYEQYF	TGTGCCAGCAGCAAAGTCGGTCCAGCGGGGGCCTACGAGCAGTACTTC
NA	TRBV5-1	NA	TRBJ1-1	CASSLEPRHREGRTEAFF	TGCGCCAGCAGCTTGGAGCCTAGGCATCGTGAGGGGAGGACTGAAGCTTTCTTT
TRBD1	TRBV7-9	NA	TRBJ1-1	CASSLSGGQGSAFF	TGTGCCAGCAGCCTCTCAGGGGGACAGGGCTCAGCTTTCTTT
NA	TRBV19	NA	TRBJ1-1	CASTPFPVFEAFF	TGTGCCAGTACCCCCTTCCCGGTTTTTGAAGCTTTCTTT
NA	TRBV5-1	NA	TRBJ2-7	CASSPWGVGQYF	TGCGCCAGCAGCCCCTGGGGGGTGGGTCAGTACTTC
TRBD2	TRBV30	NA	TRBJ2-7	CAWKGLAGVVGEQYF	TGTGCCTGGAAGGGACTAGCGGGAGTAGTTGGCGAGCAGTACTTC
TRBD2	TRBV2	few	TRBJ2-3	CASSEAGDLTDTQYF	TGTGCCAGCAGTGAGGCGGGAGACTTGACAGATACGCAGTATTTT
NA	TRBV5-4	NA	TRBJ2-4	CASSLEGGNQNIQYF	TGTGCCAGCAGCTTGGAGGGGGGGAACCAAAACATTCAGTACTTC
NA	TRBV29-1	NA	TRBJ1-3	CSVDPRAGAGNTIYF	TGCAGCGTTGACCCACGGGCAGGGGCTGGAAACACCATATATTTT
NA	TRBV28	NA	TRBJ1-1	CASSPTRGARTEAFF	TGTGCCAGCAGCCCCACTCGGGGGGCGCGCACTGAAGCTTTCTTT
NA	TRBV4-2	NA	TRBJ1-2	CASSRPTGPSAGYTF	TGTGCCAGCAGCCGACCGACAGGCCCTTCGGCGGGCTACACCTTC
TRBD2	TRBV18	NA	TRBJ2-3	CASSPSLSGRARTDTQYF	TGTGCCAGCTCACCATCCCTTAGCGGGAGGGCCCGCACAGATACGCAGTATTTT
NA	TRBV5-1	NA	TRBJ1-1	CASSGGTGNTEAFF	TGCGCCAGCAGCGGGGGGACGGGGAACACTGAAGCTTTCTTT
TRBD1	TRBV10-3	NA	TRBJ2-7	CAISESSGTGPYEQYF	TGTGCCATCAGTGAGTCTTCCGGGACAGGTCCCTACGAGCAGTACTTC
NA	TRBV6-5	once	TRBJ2-2	CASRAPGNTGELFF	TGTGCCAGCAGAGCACCGGGGAACACCGGGGAGCTGTTTTTT
NA	TRBV4-1	NA	TRBJ1-2	CASSHSPGGVEGGYTF	TGCGCCAGCAGCCATTCCCCGGGAGGGGTCGAGGGCGGCTACACCTTC
NA	TRBV19	NA	TRBJ1-5	CASSSRGFSPQHF	TGTGCCAGTAGTTCCCGAGGGTTCTCGCCCCAGCATTTT
TRBD1	TRBV28	once	TRBJ2-3	CASTTRDRITDTQYF	TGTGCCAGCACCACTCGGGACAGAATCACAGATACGCAGTATTTT
NA	TRBV10-3	NA	TRBJ1-1	CAISLLFNTEAFF	TGTGCCATCAGCCTCCTTTTCAACACTGAAGCTTTCTTT
TRBD1	TRBV5-6	few	TRBJ2-7	CASRPPGQDNYEQYF	TGTGCCAGCAGACCACCGGGACAGGATAACTACGAGCAGTACTTC
NA	TRBV28	NA	TRBJ1-6	CASTRDSRFTPLHF	TGTGCCAGCACCAGGGACTCTCGGTTTACACCCCTCCACTTT
NA	TRBV9	NA	TRBJ1-1	CASSVDGGGTEAFF	TGTGCCAGCAGCGTAGACGGGGGAGGAACTGAAGCTTTCTTT
NA	TRBV4-1	few	TRBJ1-5	CASSSRQGNQPQHF	TGCGCCAGCAGCTCCCGACAGGGCAATCAGCCCCAGCATTTT
NA	TRBV28	NA	TRBJ1-5	CASSSLTGSQPQHF	TGTGCCAGCAGTTCACTTACAGGGAGTCAGCCCCAGCATTTT
NA	TRBV5-1	NA	TRBJ2-7	CATRSSPLYEQYF	TGCGCCACCCGTTCCTCCCCCTTATACGAGCAGTACTTC
TRBD1	TRBV5-6	NA	TRBJ2-7	CASSLVGAGGYEQYF	TGTGCCAGCAGCTTGGTAGGGGCAGGGGGCTACGAGCAGTACTTC
TRBD1	TRBV6-4	NA	TRBJ1-2	CASSSLPGQGFYTF	TGTGCCAGCAGTTCTTTGCCGGGACAGGGATTCTACACCTTC
NA	TRBV11-2	once	TRBJ2-5	CASSYSGGVEETQYF	TGTGCCAGCAGTTACAGTGGAGGGGTGGAAGAGACCCAGTACTTC
NA	TRBV3-1/TRBV3-2	once	TRBJ1-1	CASSQGAQMNTEAFF	TGTGCCAGCAGCCAAGGGGCCCAAATGAACACTGAAGCTTTCTTT
TRBD2	TRBV11-2	NA	TRBJ2-3	CASSLAGGTDTQYF	TGTGCCAGCAGCTTAGCGGGAGGGACAGATACGCAGTATTTT
NA	TRBV2	NA	TRBJ1-5	CASSGEGGQPQHF	TGTGCCAGCAGTGGGGAGGGAGGACAGCCCCAGCATTTT
TRBD2	TRBV7-2	NA	TRBJ2-7	CASSNSGSGYEQYF	TGTGCCAGCAGCAACAGCGGGAGCGGCTACGAGCAGTACTTC
TRBD2	TRBV30	NA	TRBJ2-1	CAWRSRERGYEQFF	TGTGCCTGGAGATCGCGGGAGCGAGGGTATGAGCAGTTCTTC
TRBD2	TRBV3-1/TRBV3-2	NA	TRBJ2-3	CASSQGSGRDTQYF	TGTGCCAGCAGCCAAGGGAGCGGGAGAGATACGCAGTATTTT
TRBD1	TRBV7-9	NA	TRBJ1-5	CASSRQGDSEPQHF	TGTGCCAGCAGCAGACAGGGGGATTCTGAGCCCCAGCATTTT
TRBD2	TRBV10-1	NA	TRBJ2-3	CASSESGRELTDTQYF	TGCGCCAGCAGTGAGTCAGGGCGGGAGCTCACAGATACGCAGTATTTT
NA	TRBV6-5	NA	TRBJ1-3	CASRRQGPGNTIYF	TGTGCCAGCAGACGACAAGGCCCTGGAAACACCATATATTTT
NA	TRBV7-9	few	TRBJ2-5	CASSNTNQKQETQYF	TGTGCCAGCAGCAACACTAACCAGAAACAAGAGACCCAGTACTTC
NA	TRBV27	NA	TRBJ2-7	CASSFQGLGFYEQYF	TGTGCCAGCAGTTTCCAGGGTTTGGGCTTTTACGAGCAGTACTTC
NA	TRBV15	NA	TRBJ2-5	CATSRDQGEHRSQETQYF	TGTGCCACCAGCAGAGATCAGGGCGAACATCGCTCCCAAGAGACCCAGTACTTC
NA	TRBV11-2	NA	TRBJ1-6	CASSLVARGNSPLHF	TGTGCCAGCAGCTTAGTGGCCAGGGGCAATTCACCCCTCCACTTT
NA	TRBV20-1	NA	TRBJ2-7	CSASGLDSYEQYF	TGCAGTGCTAGTGGGCTGGACAGCTACGAGCAGTACTTC
NA	TRBV19	NA	TRBJ1-6	CASSTGRTTTSPLHF	TGTGCCAGTAGTACCGGGAGGACGACCACTTCACCCCTCCACTTT
NA	TRBV4-1	NA	TRBJ1-3	CASSQDQVISGNTIYF	TGCGCCAGCAGCCAAGATCAGGTGATCTCTGGAAACACCATATATTTT
NA	TRBV28	NA	TRBJ1-1	CASSRQNTEAFF	TGTGCCAGCAGTCGACAGAACACTGAAGCTTTCTTT
TRBD2	TRBV19	once	TRBJ2-1	CASSFAGGSYNEQFF	TGTGCCAGTAGTTTCGCGGGAGGGTCCTACAATGAGCAGTTCTTC
NA	TRBV28	NA	TRBJ2-6	CASSLDSPFSGANVLTF	TGTGCCAGCAGTTTAGACAGCCCCTTCTCTGGGGCCAACGTCCTGACTTTC
NA	TRBV3-1/TRBV3-2	NA	TRBJ2-1	CASSDQQRSEQFF	TGTGCCAGCAGCGATCAACAGCGGAGTGAGCAGTTCTTC
TRBD2	TRBV28	NA	TRBJ2-7	CASSTGGLDNEQYF	TGTGCCAGCAGTACGGGAGGGCTCGACAACGAGCAGTACTTC
TRBD2	TRBV2	few	TRBJ2-3	CASCRGSSGSAPDTQYF	TGTGCCAGCTGCAGGGGGTCTAGCGGGAGTGCCCCAGATACGCAGTATTTT
TRBD2	TRBV11-2	NA	TRBJ2-7	CASSPTKGRGTYEQYF	TGTGCCAGCAGCCCGACCAAGGGGAGGGGCACCTACGAGCAGTACTTC
NA	TRBV6-5	NA	TRBJ1-4	CASSLTSGSEKLFF	TGTGCCAGCAGTCTGACCTCGGGAAGCGAAAAACTGTTTTTT
TRBD1	TRBV5-1	once	TRBJ1-2	CASSYGTGTNYGYTF	TGCGCCAGCAGCTACGGGACAGGGACTAACTATGGCTACACCTTC
NA	TRBV11-3	NA	TRBJ1-1	CASSSTGGYTEAFF	TGTGCCAGCAGCTCTACTGGGGGGTACACTGAAGCTTTCTTT
NA	TRBV18	NA	TRBJ2-5	CASSPASQETQYF	TGTGCCAGCTCACCGGCCAGCCAAGAGACCCAGTACTTC
TRBD1	TRBV28	NA	TRBJ1-5	CASSLLQGSGQPQHF	TGTGCCAGCAGCCTCCTACAGGGGTCGGGACAGCCCCAGCATTTT
NA	TRBV21-1	NA	TRBJ2-3	CASSKARGTSGATDTQYF	TGTGCCAGCAGCAAAGCCCGGGGGACTAGCGGCGCCACAGATACGCAGTATTTT